Listed below are T cell receptor beta chains from one sample, sequenced in a study of blood T cell repertoires in COVID-19. This table comes from immunoSEQ multiplex PCR, and its TCRdb copy is limited to in-frame clones, with some not included. Here the sample spans some 220,000 clones, roughly 84% being singletons. Material for sequencing was peripheral blood. The receptors shown here come from a woman aged 55-70 years with acute or convalescent COVID-19. CDR3s include the opening cysteine and the closing phenylalanine or tryptophan. The D gene is left open where the match is weak. Clone size, where shown, is once, few, many, or a class for clones that have expanded.

D gene	J gene	V gene	clone size	CDR3 protein	CDR3 DNA
-	TRBJ2-7	TRBV7-2	-	CASSLRAGPYEQYF	TGTGCCAGCAGCCTCAGGGCAGGGCCCTACGAGCAGTACTTC
-	TRBJ1-1	TRBV12-3/TRBV12-4	-	CASRLNLNTEAFF	TGTGCCAGCAGGCTAAACTTGAACACTGAAGCTTTCTTT
-	TRBJ1-1	TRBV5-1	once	CASGPGRRNTEAFF	TGCGCCAGCGGCCCAGGGAGGCGCAACACTGAAGCTTTCTTT
-	TRBJ1-2	TRBV5-6	-	CASSLGPGMALNYGYTF	TGTGCCAGCAGCTTGGGGCCAGGGATGGCACTTAACTATGGCTACACCTTC
-	TRBJ2-7	TRBV14	-	CASSQPGDYEQYF	TGTGCCAGCAGCCAACCAGGGGACTACGAGCAGTACTTC
-	TRBJ1-3	TRBV7-9	-	CASRGLSGNTIYF	TGTGCCAGCAGGGGCCTCTCTGGAAACACCATATATTTT
TRBD1	TRBJ1-1	TRBV5-4	-	CASSPEQYRGRSTEAFF	TGTGCCAGCAGCCCGGAGCAATACAGGGGTCGTAGCACTGAAGCTTTCTTT
TRBD1	TRBJ1-5	TRBV19	-	CASSPDDRGSQPQHF	TGTGCCAGTAGTCCTGACGACAGGGGAAGTCAGCCCCAGCATTTT
-	TRBJ1-2	TRBV6-2/TRBV6-3	-	CASSPDSNNYGYTF	TGTGCCAGCAGCCCGGACAGCAACAACTATGGCTACACCTTC
-	TRBJ2-6	TRBV7-9	-	CASSLSEVRANVLTF	TGTGCCAGCAGCCTGTCAGAAGTCCGGGCCAACGTCCTGACTTTC